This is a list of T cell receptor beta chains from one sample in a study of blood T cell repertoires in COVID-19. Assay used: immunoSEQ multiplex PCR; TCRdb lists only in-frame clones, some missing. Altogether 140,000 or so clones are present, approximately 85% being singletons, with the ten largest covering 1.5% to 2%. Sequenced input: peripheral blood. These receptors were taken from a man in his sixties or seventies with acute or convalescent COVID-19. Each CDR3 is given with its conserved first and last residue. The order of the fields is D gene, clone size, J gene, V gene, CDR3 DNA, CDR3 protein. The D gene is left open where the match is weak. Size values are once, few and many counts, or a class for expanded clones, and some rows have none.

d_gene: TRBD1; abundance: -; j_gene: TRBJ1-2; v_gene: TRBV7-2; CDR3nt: TGTGCCAGCAGCCTGGGACAGGGCGGACTGGGCTACACCTTC; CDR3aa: CASSLGQGGLGYTF
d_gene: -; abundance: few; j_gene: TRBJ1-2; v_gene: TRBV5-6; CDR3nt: TGTGCCAGCAGCACAGACACCAGTAACTATGGCTACACCTTC; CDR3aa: CASSTDTSNYGYTF
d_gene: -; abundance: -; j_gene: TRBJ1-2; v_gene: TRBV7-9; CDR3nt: TGTGCCAGCAGCTTTCGGGGAGAGGACTATGGCTACACCTTC; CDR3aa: CASSFRGEDYGYTF
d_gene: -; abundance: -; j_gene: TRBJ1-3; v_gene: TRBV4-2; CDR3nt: TGTGCCAGCAGCCAAGATAAAGGGGGTTTTAAAGGAAACACCATATATTTT; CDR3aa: CASSQDKGGFKGNTIYF
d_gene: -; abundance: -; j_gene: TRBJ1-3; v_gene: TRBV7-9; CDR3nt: TGTGCCAGCAGCCGGCCTGCCACGGGTTCTGGAAACACCATATATTTT; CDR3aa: CASSRPATGSGNTIYF
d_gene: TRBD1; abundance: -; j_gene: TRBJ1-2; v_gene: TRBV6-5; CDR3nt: TGTGCCAGCAGACCGGGACAGGGGAACTATGGCTACACCTTC; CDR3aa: CASRPGQGNYGYTF
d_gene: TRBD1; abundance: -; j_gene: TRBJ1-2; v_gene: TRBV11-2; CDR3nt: TGTGCCAGCAGCTTATCCGAGGGGGCTGGCTATGGCTACACCTTC; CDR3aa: CASSLSEGAGYGYTF
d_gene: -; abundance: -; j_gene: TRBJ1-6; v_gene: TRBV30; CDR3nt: TGTGCCTGGAGTGTACGGAGGAACTCCTATAATTCACCCCTCCACTTT; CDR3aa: CAWSVRRNSYNSPLHF
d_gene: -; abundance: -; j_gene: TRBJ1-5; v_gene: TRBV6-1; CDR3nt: TGTGCCAGCAGTGAAGTAGGAGGGAGAAATCAGCCCCAGCATTTT; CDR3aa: CASSEVGGRNQPQHF
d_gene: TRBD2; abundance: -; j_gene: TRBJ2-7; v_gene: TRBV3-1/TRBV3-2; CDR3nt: TGTGCCAGCAGCCAGAGTATAGGTAGCGGGGGATCCTACGAGCAGTACTTC; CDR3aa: CASSQSIGSGGSYEQYF
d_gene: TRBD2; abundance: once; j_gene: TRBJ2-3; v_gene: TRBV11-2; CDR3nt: TGTGCCAGCAGCCGGGGAGGGGCCCCAGATACGCAGTATTTT; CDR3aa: CASSRGGAPDTQYF
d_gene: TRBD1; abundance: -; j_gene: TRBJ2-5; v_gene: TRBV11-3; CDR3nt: TGTGCCAGCAGCTTACCACTGACAGGGTTTGAGACCCAGTACTTC; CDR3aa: CASSLPLTGFETQYF
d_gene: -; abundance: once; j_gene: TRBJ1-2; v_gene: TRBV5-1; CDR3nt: TGCGCCAGCAACGTCCTATCAGGGAACTATGGCTACACCTTC; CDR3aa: CASNVLSGNYGYTF
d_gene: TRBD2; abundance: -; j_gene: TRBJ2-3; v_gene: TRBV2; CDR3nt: TGTGCCAGCACAGGGACTAGCGGAACAGATACGCAGTATTTT; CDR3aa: CASTGTSGTDTQYF
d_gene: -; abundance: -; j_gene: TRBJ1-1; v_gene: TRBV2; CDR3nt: TGTGCCAGCAGTGAAGGCGTCTACAGCGGCACTGAAGCTTTCTTT; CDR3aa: CASSEGVYSGTEAFF
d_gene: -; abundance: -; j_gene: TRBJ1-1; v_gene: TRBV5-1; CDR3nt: TGCGCCAGCAGCTTGTTGTCAGGTCAGCTGGACACTGAAGCTTTCTTT; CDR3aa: CASSLLSGQLDTEAFF
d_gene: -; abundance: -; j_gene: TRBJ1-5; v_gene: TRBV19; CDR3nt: TGTGCCAGTAGTATACAGGATAATCAGCCCCAGCATTTT; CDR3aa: CASSIQDNQPQHF
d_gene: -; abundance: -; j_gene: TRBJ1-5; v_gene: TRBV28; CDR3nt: TGTGCCAGCAGTTTATCTAGCCTTCAGCAGCCCCAGCATTTT; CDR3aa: CASSLSSLQQPQHF
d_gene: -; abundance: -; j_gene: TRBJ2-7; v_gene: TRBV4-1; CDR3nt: TGCGCCAGCAGCCAAGAGAGGCAGATCCCCTACGAGCAGTACTTC; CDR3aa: CASSQERQIPYEQYF
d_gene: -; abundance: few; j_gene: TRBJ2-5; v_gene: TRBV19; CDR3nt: TGTGCCAGTAGTCCCAGTCCCGTCGGGGAGACCCAGTACTTC; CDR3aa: CASSPSPVGETQYF
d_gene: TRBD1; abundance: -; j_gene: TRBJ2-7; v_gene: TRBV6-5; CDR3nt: TGTGCCAGCAGGACAGGGGCCGCCTACGAGCAGTACTTC; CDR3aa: CASRTGAAYEQYF
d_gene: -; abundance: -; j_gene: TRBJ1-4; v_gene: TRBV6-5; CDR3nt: TGTGCCAGCAGTTCAGGGGTAACTAATGAAAAACTGTTTTTT; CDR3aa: CASSSGVTNEKLFF
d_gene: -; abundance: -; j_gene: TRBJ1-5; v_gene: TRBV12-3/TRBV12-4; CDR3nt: TGTGCCAGCAGTACGACATCTGGTCAGCCCCAGCATTTT; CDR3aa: CASSTTSGQPQHF
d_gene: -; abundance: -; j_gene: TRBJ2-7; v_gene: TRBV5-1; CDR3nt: TGCGCCAGCAGCTTCGGAGGGACGAATACCTACGAGCAGTACTTC; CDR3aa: CASSFGGTNTYEQYF
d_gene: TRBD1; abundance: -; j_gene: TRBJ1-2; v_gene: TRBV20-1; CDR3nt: TGCAGTGCTAGTGCCGGACAGGGAGGCTACACCTTC; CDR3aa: CSASAGQGGYTF
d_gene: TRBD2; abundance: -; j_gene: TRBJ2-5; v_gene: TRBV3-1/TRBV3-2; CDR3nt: TGTGCCAGCAGCCAAGCCAGCGGGGGGGTTCTCGCCAGTGTGACCCAGTACTTC; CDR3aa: CASSQASGGVLASVTQYF
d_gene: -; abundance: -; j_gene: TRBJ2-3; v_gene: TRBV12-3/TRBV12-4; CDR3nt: TGTGCCAGCAACGAGGGCGCCTCGGATACGCAGTATTTT; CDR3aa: CASNEGASDTQYF
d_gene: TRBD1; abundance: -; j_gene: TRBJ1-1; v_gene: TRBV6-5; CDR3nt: TGTGCCAGCAGTTACTCGAGCGGCAGGGGGACCACTGAAGCTTTCTTT; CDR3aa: CASSYSSGRGTTEAFF
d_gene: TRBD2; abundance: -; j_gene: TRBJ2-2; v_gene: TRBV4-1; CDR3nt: TGCGCCAGCAGCCAAGAATCTAGCGGGGGGGCCGGGGAGCTGTTTTTT; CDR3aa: CASSQESSGGAGELFF
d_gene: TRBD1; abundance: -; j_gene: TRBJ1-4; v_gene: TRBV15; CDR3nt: TGTGCCACCAGCAGAGAGGCAGGGGGCGCAGTAAGTTGGAAACTGTTTTTT; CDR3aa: CATSREAGGAVSWKLFF
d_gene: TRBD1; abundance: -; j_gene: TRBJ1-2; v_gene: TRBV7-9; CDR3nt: TGTGCCAGCAGCTTGAGACAGGGGTCCTATGGCTACACCTTC; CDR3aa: CASSLRQGSYGYTF
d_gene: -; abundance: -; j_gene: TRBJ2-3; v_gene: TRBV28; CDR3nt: TGTGCCAGCAGTTCCCCCAAGCGGAACCCCACAGATACGCAGTATTTT; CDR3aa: CASSSPKRNPTDTQYF
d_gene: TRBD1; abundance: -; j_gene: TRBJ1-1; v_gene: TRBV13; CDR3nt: TGTGCCAGCAGCCCAAAACACAGGGGGCGGAACGGCACTGAAGCTTTCTTT; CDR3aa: CASSPKHRGRNGTEAFF
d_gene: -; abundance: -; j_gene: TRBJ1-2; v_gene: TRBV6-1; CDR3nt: TGTGCCAGCAGTGAACGCCCCGGGTCTGGCTACACCTTC; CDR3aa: CASSERPGSGYTF
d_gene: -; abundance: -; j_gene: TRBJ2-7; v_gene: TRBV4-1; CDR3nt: TGCGCCAGCAGCCAAGATAGGAGGGGGCCGACGCCCTACGAGCAGTACTTC; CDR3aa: CASSQDRRGPTPYEQYF
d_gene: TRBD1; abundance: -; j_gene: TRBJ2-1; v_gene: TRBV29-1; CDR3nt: TGCAGCGTTGTCAGGGACAGGGCCTACAATGAGCAGTTCTTC; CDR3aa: CSVVRDRAYNEQFF
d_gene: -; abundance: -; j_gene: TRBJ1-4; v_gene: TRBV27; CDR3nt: TGTGCCAGCAGTTTAAACGGGGTCAATGAAAAACTGTTTTTT; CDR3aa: CASSLNGVNEKLFF
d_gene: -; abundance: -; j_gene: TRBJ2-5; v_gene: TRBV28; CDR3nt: TGTGCCAGTCAAGGGGGGGGAGGCATCCAAGAGACCCAGTACTTC; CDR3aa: CASQGGGGIQETQYF
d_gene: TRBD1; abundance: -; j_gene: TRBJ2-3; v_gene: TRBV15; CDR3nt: TGTGCCACCAGCAGAGGGGGACAGCTCACAGATACGCAGTATTTT; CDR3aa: CATSRGGQLTDTQYF
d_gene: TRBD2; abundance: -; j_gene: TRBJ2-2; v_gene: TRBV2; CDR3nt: TGTGCCACCCCCCCCAGCGGGAGGGCCGGGACCGGGGAGCTGTTTTTT; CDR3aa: CATPPSGRAGTGELFF
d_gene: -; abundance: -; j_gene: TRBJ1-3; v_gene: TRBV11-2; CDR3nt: TGTGCCAGCAGAGGGACAATGCTAAAGAACACCATATATTTT; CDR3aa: CASRGTMLKNTIYF
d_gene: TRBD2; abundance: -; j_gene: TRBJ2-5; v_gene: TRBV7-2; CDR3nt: TGTGCCAGCAGCTTAGCACTAGCGACTTCTCAAGAGACCCAGTACTTC; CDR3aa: CASSLALATSQETQYF
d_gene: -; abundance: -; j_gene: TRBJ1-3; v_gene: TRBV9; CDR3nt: TGTGCCAGCAGCGGACTAGGGGCATTCCTCGACTCTGGAAACACCATATATTTT; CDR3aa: CASSGLGAFLDSGNTIYF
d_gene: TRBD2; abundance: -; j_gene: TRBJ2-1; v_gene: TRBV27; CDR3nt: TGTGCCAGCGGTTCCCCGGTTGCGGGAGTCGACAATGAGCAGTTCTTC; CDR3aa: CASGSPVAGVDNEQFF
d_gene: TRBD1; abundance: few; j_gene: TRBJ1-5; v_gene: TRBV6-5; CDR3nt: TGTGCCAGCAGGCAGACAGGGCGCGGGCCCCAGCATTTT; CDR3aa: CASRQTGRGPQHF
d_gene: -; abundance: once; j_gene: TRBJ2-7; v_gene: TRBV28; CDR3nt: TGTGCCAGCAGGGAGGGGTTATCCTACGAGCAGTACTTC; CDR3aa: CASREGLSYEQYF
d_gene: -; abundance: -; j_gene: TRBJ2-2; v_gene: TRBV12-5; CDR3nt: TGTGCTAGTGGTTTGGTAGATGGAGGAATGACCGGGGAGCTGTTTTTT; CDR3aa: CASGLVDGGMTGELFF
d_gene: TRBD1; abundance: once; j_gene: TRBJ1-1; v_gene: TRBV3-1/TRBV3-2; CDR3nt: TGTGCCAGCAGCCAAGGACAGGGGGCATCCGAAGCTTTCTTT; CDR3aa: CASSQGQGASEAFF
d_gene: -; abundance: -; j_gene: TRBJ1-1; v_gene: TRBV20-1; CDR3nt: TGCAGTGCTAGTACTCGCGGTGAAGCTTTCTTT; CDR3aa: CSASTRGEAFF
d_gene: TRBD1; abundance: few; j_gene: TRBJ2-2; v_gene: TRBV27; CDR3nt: TGTGCCAGCAAGGGACAGGTGAACACCGGGGAGCTGTTTTTT; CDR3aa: CASKGQVNTGELFF
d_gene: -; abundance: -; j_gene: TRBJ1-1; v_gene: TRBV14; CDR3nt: TGTGCCAGCAGCCAAGTTATCGGGCGTCGGGGGGGCACTGAAGCTTTCTTT; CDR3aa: CASSQVIGRRGGTEAFF
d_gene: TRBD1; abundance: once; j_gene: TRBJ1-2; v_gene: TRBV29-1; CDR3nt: TGCAGCGCAGGACAGGGCGATGGCTACACCTTC; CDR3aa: CSAGQGDGYTF
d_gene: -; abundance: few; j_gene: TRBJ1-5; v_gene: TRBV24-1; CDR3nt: TGTGCCACCAGTGATTCTTATCCGGGTAGCAATCAGCCCCAGCATTTT; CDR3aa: CATSDSYPGSNQPQHF